This T cell receptor (beta chain) was recorded in a study of T cell responses to AZD1222 COVID-19 vaccine. In this sample, this clone turned up once. Its cognate antigen is unknown. Study results and caveats: Once two AZD1222 doses were given, Spike-specific TCR breadth and depth went up. In the spike-specific TCR repertoire, nearly half reportedly target unmutated variant regions.

TCRdb's copy holds only in-frame clones and misses some; the assay was immunoSEQ multiplex PCR. The table has about 120,000 clones, roughly 88% seen once; the top ten hold roughly 3.5%. This CDR3 comprises 13 residues. Germline values: CDR1 LNHDA, CDR2 SQIVND (reference sequence). The V and J ends lost 7 bases and 4 bases respectively, with 10 bases between them. Material: peripheral blood, obtained on day 0 of AZD1222 vaccination. This clonotype was obtained from an adult in good health. V is TRBV19 and J is TRBJ2-2, with D hard to call. The CDR3 DNA reads TGTGCCAGTAAATTCCGGATCACCGGGGAGCTGTTTTTT. The encoded protein is CASKFRITGELFF.